This record concerns one TCR beta chain sequence. The data belong to a study of blood T cell repertoires in COVID-19. Study context: Whether acute or convalescent, the COVID-19 samples came from the United States, Italy and Spain.

The CDR3 extends over 14 amino acids. Trimming cost V 4 bases and J 0 bases, with 9 bases left between them. Germline assignment: CDR1 SEHNR and CDR2 FQNEAQ (reference sequence). Original data processing: From reference gene primer amplification, estimates of nucleated cell counts were derived. Profiled with immunoSEQ multiplex PCR; TCRdb holds only in-frame clones, not every one. V, J and clone size reflect that table, while D and trimming were determined from the DNA. The table lists more than 95,000 clones, more than 75% of them singletons. The chain carries TRBV7-9 and TRBJ1-1; D remains ambiguous. Sequenced material: peripheral blood. The TCR originated in a human donor in a cohort sampled during active COVID-19. The CDR3 loop is CASSSGNMNTEAFF. CDR3 DNA sequence: TGTGCCAGCAGCTCGGGGAACATGAACACTGAAGCTTTCTTT.